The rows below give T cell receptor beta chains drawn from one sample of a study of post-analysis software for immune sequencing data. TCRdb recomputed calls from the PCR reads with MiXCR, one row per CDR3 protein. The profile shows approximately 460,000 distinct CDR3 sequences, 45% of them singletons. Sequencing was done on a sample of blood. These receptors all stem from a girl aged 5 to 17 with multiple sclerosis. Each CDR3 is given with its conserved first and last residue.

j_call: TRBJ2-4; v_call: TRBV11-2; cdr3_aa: CASSLEVAKNIQYF
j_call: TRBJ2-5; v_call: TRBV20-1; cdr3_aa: CSARTGLASETQYF
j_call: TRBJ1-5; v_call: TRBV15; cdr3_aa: CATSRAGVGEPQHF
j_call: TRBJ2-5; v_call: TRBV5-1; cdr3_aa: CASSSVDREETQYF
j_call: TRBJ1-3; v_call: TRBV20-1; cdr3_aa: CSAKDSSGNTIYF
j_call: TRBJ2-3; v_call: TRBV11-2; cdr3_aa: CASSLVAGGVTDTQYF
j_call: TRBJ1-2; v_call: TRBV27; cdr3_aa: CASSFIGGRVGYTF
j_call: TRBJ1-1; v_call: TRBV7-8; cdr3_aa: CASSLATGGVHTEAFF
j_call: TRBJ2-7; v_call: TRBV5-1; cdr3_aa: CASSAAGDTEQYF
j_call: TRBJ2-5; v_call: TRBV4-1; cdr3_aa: CASSHPTGGETQYF
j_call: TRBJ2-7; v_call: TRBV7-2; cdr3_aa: CASSPLGGASVGEQYF
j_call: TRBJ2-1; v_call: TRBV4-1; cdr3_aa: CASSPREGTYNEQFF
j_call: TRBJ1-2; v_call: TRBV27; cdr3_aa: CASSSQGSLYGYTF
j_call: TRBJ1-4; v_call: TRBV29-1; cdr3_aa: CSVPASQANEKLFF
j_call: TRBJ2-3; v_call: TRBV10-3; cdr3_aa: CAISGTSDTQYF
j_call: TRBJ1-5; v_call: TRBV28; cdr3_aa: CASSLLGSRNQPQHF
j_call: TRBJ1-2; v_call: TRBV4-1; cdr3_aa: CASSQDRAVNYGYTF
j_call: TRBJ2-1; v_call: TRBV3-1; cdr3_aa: CASSEKSNEQFF
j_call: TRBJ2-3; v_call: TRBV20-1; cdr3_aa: CSATLVDTQYF
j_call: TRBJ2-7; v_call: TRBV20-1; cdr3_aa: CSVGASSYEQYF
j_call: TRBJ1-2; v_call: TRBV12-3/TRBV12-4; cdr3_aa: CASSPPGQGRNGYTF
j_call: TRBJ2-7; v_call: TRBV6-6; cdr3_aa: CASSYWLPDRGYEQYF
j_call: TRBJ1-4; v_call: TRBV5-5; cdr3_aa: CASSWSGGETEKLFF
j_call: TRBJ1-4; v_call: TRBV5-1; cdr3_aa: CASSPPKDPEKLFF
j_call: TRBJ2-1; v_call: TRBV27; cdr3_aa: CASSSISGGGYNEQFF
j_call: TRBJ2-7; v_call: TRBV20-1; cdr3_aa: CSASKGSDEQYF
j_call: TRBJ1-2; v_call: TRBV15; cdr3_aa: CATSRDRAFYGYTF
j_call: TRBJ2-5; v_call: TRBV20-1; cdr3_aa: CSARDTQGASETQYF
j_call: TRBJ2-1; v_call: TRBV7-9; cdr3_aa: CASSLARGQGYEQFF
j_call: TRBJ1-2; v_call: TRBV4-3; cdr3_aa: CASGDGGGQPFYGYTF
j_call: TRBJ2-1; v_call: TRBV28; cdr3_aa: CASSDVHNEQFF
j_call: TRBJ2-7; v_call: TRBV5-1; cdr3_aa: CASSVGTGLYEQYF
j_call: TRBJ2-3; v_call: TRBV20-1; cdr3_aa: CSEIAYTDTQYF
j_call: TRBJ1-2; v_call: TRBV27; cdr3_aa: CASGPVLGYGYTF
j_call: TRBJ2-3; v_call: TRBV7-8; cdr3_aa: CASSLAASGLTSTDTQYF
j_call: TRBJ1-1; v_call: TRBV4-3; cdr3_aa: CASSLENSGGTEAFF
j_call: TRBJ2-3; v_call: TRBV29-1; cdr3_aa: CSVEERTPIRSGSTDTQYF
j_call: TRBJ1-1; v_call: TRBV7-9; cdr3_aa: CASSYPGTGGTEAFF
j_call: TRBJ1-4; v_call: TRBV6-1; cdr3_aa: CASSRQGSANEKRFF
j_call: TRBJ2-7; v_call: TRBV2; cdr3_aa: CASRGRSVYEQYF
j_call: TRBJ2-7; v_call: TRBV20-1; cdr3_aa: CSARKVNNEQYF
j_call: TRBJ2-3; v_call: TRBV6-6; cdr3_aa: CASSYPPAGSTDTQYF
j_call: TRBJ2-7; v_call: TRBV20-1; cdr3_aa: CSATRTAHTYEQYF
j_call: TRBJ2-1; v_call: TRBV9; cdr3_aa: CASSVGRGEQFF
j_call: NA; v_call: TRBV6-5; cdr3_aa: CASSYSNNGAYEQYF
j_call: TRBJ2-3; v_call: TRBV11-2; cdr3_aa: CASSSERLDDTQYF
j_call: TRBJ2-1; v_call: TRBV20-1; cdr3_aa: CSAARGPSYNEQFF
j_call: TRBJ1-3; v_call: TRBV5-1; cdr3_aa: CASSLEAGGFLRDTIYF
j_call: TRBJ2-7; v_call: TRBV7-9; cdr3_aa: CASSLALASTNEQYF
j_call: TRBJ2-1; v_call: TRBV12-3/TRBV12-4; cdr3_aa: CASSSGQGNEQFF
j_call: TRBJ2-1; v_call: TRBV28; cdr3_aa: CASSPRAGNGQFF
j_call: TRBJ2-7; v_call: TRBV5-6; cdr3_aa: CASSLLAGAYYEQYF
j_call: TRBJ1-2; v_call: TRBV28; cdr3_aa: CASSLGRNGYTF
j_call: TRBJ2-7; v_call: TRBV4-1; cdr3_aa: CASSQVIGSSYEQYF
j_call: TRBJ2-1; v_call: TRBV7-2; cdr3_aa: CASSATSGSYNEQFF
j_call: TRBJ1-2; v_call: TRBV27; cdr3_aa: CASSLAGRANYGYTF
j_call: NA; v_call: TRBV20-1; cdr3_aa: CSARGGVRLASYEQYF